This T cell receptor (beta chain) was captured by sequencing in a study of spatial heterogeneity in lung cancer. Turning to the study itself: Consistent detection of more beta-chain than alpha-chain sequences was observed. Study-level points and caveats: Tracking of tumor mutation counts was seen in expanded intratumoral alpha and beta TCR counts. The study found that ubiquitous and regional expanded TCR counts tracked ubiquitous and regional nonsynonymous mutations, respectively.

V was pared by 4 bases and J by 5 bases, with 10 bases of the junction left unmatched. The germline gives CDR1 SGHNT, CDR2 YYREEE (reference sequence). There are 15 residues in the CDR3. This clonotype was observed at least ten times. Its matching antigen is unknown. The time point was: sample taken at primary tumor resection. TCRdb called the 5' RACE reads again in MiXCR, with one record for every CDR3 protein. The sample records 20,000 to 30,000 distinct CDR3 sequences, around 8.5% being singletons. The chain recombines TRBV5-4 with TRBJ2-3; 7 bases match TRBD1. This sample comprised lung tumor tissue, obtained at surgery. The source is a male donor with early-stage non-small cell lung cancer. As DNA, the CDR3 is TGTGCCAGCAGCCTCATCGGGACAGAGGGAGATACGCAGTATTTT. Protein sequence: CASSLIGTEGDTQYF.